What follows is one T cell receptor beta chain and its context. Sequence at one end of the junction differs from germline and may be a read error. The sample comes from a study of blood T cell repertoires in COVID-19. Overall study: Acute and convalescent COVID-19 specimens originated in the United States, Italy and Spain. T cells, B-cell-depleted T cells, or PBMCs provided the cDNA or gDNA that served as material.

Study processing details: Quantification of nucleated cells was approximated via reference gene primer amplification. Clones were read by immunoSEQ multiplex PCR, and TCRdb kept only the in-frame ones, dropping some. The DNA gave D and trimming, while V, J and clone size come from that table. The sample holds around 240,000 clones, around 88% seen once. CDR1 is KGHSH, CDR2 LQKENI, per germline. This CDR3 is built from 15 residues. The clonotype originates from a woman in her twenties or thirties who had recovered from COVID-19. The material sequenced was peripheral blood. The rearrangement uses TRBV18 and TRBJ1-1; 8 positions match TRBD1. DNA of the CDR3: TGTGCCAGCTCACCACTCGGTAAAGGAGACAGGGGCCCCCACTTT. Translation: CASSPLGKGDRGPHF.